This TCR beta chain was profiled in a study of cytomegalovirus exposure and HLA in healthy donors. The PCR had 60 Vbeta and 13 Jbeta primers. Generated by immunoSEQ multiplex PCR, the TCRdb table keeps only in-frame clones and is missing some. The sample has tens of thousands of clones. CDR1 and CDR2 from the germline V gene are KGHSH and LQKENI. There are 16 residues in the CDR3. Trimming took 2 bases from V and 5 from J, leaving 16 bases between them. This TCR came from a female donor in good health and CMV-seropositive. Sequencing was performed on PBMCs. This rearrangement joins TRBV18 to TRBJ1-5; D is undetermined. CDR3 in DNA: TGTGCCAGCTCACCATTCGGTCCTCCGAATGATCAGCCCCAGCATTTT. Translated, it gives CASSPFGPPNDQPQHF. The variable domain in full, with the rest retrieved from reference TRBV18 and TRBJ1-5, is NAGVMQNPRHLVRRRGQEARLRCSPMKGHSHVYWYRQLPEEGLKFMVYLQKENIIDESGMPKERFSAEFPKEGPSILRIQQVVRGDSAAYFCASSPFGPPNDQPQHFGDGTRLSIL.